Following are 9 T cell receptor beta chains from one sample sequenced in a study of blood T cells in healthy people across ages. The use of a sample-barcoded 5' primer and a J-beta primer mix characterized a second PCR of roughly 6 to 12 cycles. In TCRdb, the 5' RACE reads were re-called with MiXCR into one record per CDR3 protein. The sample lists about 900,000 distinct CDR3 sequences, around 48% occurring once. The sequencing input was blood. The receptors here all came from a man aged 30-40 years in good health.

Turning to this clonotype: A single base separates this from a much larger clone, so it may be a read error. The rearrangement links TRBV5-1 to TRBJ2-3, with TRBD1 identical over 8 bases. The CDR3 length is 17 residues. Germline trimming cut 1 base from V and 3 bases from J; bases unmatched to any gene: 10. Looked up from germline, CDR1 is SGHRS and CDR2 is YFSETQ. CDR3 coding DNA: TGCGCCAGCAGCTTGAAGACAGGGGCGATGAGGACAGATACGCAGTATTTT. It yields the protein CASSLKTGAMRTDTQYF.

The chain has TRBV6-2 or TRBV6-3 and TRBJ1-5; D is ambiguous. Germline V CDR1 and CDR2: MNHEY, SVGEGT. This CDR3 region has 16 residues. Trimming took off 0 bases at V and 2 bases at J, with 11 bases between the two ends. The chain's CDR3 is CASSYSGNRGNQPQHF. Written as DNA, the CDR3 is TGTGCCAGCAGTTACTCGGGCAACCGAGGCAATCAGCCCCAGCATTTT.

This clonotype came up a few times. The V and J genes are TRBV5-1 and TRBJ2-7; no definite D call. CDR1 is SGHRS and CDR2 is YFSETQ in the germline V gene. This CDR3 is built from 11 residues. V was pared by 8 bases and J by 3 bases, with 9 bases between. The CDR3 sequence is CASRRSYEQYF. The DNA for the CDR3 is TGCGCCAGTCGCCGGAGCTACGAGCAGTACTTC.

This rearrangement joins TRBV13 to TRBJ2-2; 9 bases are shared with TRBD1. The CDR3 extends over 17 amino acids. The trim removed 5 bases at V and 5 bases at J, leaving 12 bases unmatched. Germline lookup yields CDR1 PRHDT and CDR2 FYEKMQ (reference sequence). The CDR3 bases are TGTGCCAGCAGCCAGAGCCCGGGACAGGGTTTGACCGGGGAGCTGTTTTTT. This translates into CASSQSPGQGLTGELFF.

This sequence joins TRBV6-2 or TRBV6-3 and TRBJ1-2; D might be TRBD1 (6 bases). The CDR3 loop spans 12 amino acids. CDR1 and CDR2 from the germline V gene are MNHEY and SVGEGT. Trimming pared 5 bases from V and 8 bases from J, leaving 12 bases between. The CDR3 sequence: CASSNRAGGYTF. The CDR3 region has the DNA TGTGCCAGCAGTAACAGGGCTGGAGGCTACACCTTC.

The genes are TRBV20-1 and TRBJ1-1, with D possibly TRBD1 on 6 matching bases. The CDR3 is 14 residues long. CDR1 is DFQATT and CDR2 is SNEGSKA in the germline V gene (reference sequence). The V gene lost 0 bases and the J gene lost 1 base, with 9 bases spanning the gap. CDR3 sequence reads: CSAREGHQNTEAFF. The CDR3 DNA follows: TGCAGTGCTAGAGAGGGACACCAGAACACTGAAGCTTTCTTT.

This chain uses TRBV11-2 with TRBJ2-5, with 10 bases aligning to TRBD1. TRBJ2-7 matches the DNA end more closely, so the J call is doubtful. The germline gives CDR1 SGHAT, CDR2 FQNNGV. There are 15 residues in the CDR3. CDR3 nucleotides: TGTGCCAGCAGCTTTGGACAGGGGGGGAACTACGAGCAGTACTTC. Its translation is CASSFGQGGNYEQYF.

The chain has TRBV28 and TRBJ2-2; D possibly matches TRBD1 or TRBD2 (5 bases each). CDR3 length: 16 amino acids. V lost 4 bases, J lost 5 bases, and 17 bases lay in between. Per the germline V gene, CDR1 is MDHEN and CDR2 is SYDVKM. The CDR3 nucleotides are TGTGCCAGCAGTTCCCCCGGGACCCGTAATACCGGGGAGCTGTTTTTT. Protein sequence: CASSSPGTRNTGELFF.

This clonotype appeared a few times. The CDR3, as DNA: TGTGCCAGCCTTGGGGCAGGGATGTATGGCTACACCTTC. Protein: CASLGAGMYGYTF. The chain links TRBV6-1 to TRBJ1-2; weak D call: TRBD1 (5 bases). The V gene's germline CDR1 is MNHNS and CDR2 SASEGT. There are 13 residues in the CDR3. Trimming took off 8 bases at V and 5 bases at J, with 15 bases between the two ends.